This T cell receptor (beta chain) was recovered during a study of T cells in Graves' hyperthyroidism and ophthalmopathy. In the case of this clonotype: What it binds is unknown.

V shed 3 bases and J 4 bases; nucleotides not matched to a gene: 5. This CDR3 is 15 amino acids long. The germline V gene encodes CDR1 WSHSY and CDR2 SAAADI. Amplification yielded TCR beta CDR3 regions, with RNA transcripts as the source. An initial round of RT-PCR targeting the TCR CDR3 relied on the HTBI primer set. TCRdb independently ran MiXCR on the multiplex PCR reads; one entry per CDR3 protein. The data hold hundreds of thousands of distinct CDR3 sequences, with nearly 45% observed a single time. The study's findings and limits: Researchers report that a 13 V-J model separated ophthalmopathy from stable hyperthyroidism. A median approximately 6.8 months before onset, the model predicted ophthalmopathy. Most clonotypes that expanded in the thyroid above 0.001 also showed up in blood.

Sequenced material: peripheral blood or thyroid tissue (not recorded which). The chain couples TRBV10-2 to TRBJ1-2; 10 bases fit TRBD1. The sequence was obtained from an adult man with Graves' disease, either hyperthyroidism or ophthalmopathy (not recorded which). CDR3 DNA sequence: TGCGCCAGCAGTGATGACAGGGGGCCCAGCTATGGCTACACCTTC. Protein product: CASSDDRGPSYGYTF.